The clone carrying this TCR beta chain was detected many times. The donor group consisted entirely of healthy Caucasians. The data derive from a study of identical twins. Between the trimmed V and J ends, which lost 1 base and 4 bases, there was a span of 8 bases. Germline CDR1 SGHRS, CDR2 YFSETQ. The CDR3 has 14 residues. TCRdb itself ran the 5' RACE reads through MiXCR, one entry per CDR3 protein. The sample includes about 250,000 distinct CDR3 sequences, 6.5% to 9% seen only once; the top ten take under 6%. Separately, the same data were catalogued under a study of yellow fever vaccine responses in identical twins.

This TCR was recovered from a woman aged 18-35 years in good health. The chain carries TRBV5-1 and TRBJ2-2; D uncertain. Specimen: CD8+ T cells sorted from blood. CDR3 in amino acids: CASSLRYSTGELFF. CDR3 DNA sequence: TGCGCCAGCAGCTTGCGGTACAGCACCGGGGAGCTGTTTTTT.